This T cell receptor beta chain was retrieved from a study of T cell responses to AZD1222 COVID-19 vaccine (TCRdb year 2021). Looking at the study overall: AZD1222 recipients whose second dose came at about 4 weeks and those whose second dose came at about 12 weeks were combined into one group, since spike-specific TCR depth and breadth did not differ between the two schedules. Enrollment into the trials was organized by age into subgroups of 18-55, 56-69 and 70-plus years, and those subgroups contained about 160, 30 and 59 TCR-sequenced participants, respectively. TCR sequencing was performed for about 250 trial participants, of whom approximately 200 were given two doses of AZD1222 and around 25 were given two doses of MenACWY control vaccine. The paper's findings and limits, for the study overall: Epitopes outside the regions mutated in the B.1.351 and B.1.1.7 variants were reportedly recognized by nearly half of the unique spike-specific TCRs. Because no day 14 peak-response samples were available, the repertoires could be characterized only after the peak T cell response. Conclusions about previously exposed vaccinees are limited because only five to seven AZD1222 recipients were SARS-CoV-2 seropositive at baseline. CD4 TCRs associated with the vaccine covered the entire spike protein, and the dominant responses were in regions 160-218 and 743-854. In the small 56-69-year group, the increase in depth fell short of significance, most likely because of low power. A significant rise in spike-specific TCR breadth and depth was observed after two AZD1222 doses relative to day 0 and relative to MenACWY recipients. Participants were mostly white British, with more females than males. The authors suggested clonal diversity may have been underestimated.

Concerning this clone: Which antigen it targets is not known. Base-call qualities are not available, and no considerably larger clone is one nucleotide away.

The CDR3 regions of human TCRbeta chains were subjected to immunosequencing. In the original analysis: Repertoire TCRs were matched against a reference library of SARS-CoV-2-specific TCRs generated with the MIRA antigen-specificity platform. Breadth was defined as the fraction of unique TCRs that were SARS-CoV-2-associated. Depth was defined as the fraction of total T cells that were SARS-CoV-2-associated. Each spike-specific TCR was assigned to its reactive spike region and to a CD4 or CD8 class using the MIRA data. Log10-transformed breadth and depth values were compared by one-way ANOVA with Sidak's multiple comparisons tests. TCRdb provides this immuneACCESS table in a form limited to in-frame rearrangements. Some clones are lacking; in checked studies, under half of them reflect an unresolved V gene, and why the rest are absent is not known. The V and J calls and the clone size are those of that table, but D and trimming were determined from the DNA. The sample records under 85,000 clones, roughly 90% of which are singletons. The ten largest clones add up to about a tenth of the sample.

V and J are trimmed by 4 bases and 4 bases, and the gene matches miss 7 bases of the junction. The cysteine opens and the phenylalanine closes a CDR3 of 16 amino acids. Of all the DNA, just the CDR3 is kept, 48 bases in frame from base 1. CDR1 and CDR2 are drawn from the germline V gene: KGHDR, SFDVKD. Taken with the paper, the label for time point translates to: baseline before first vaccination. Vaccinee samples came from UK trials COV001 and COV002, including a single-blind randomized controlled phase 2/3 trial of AZD1222 (ChAdOx1 nCoV-19) in healthy adults. Trial participant PBMC samples were collected at day 0 and day 28 after the second dose for TCRbeta chain sequencing.

The sequences come from peripheral blood, collected on day 0 of AZD1222 vaccination. The chain joins TRBV24-1 to TRBJ2-5; 11 central bases correspond to TRBD2. The receptor was derived from an adult in good health. CDR3 region: CATSDPSGGSRETQYF. In nucleotides, the sequence is TGTGCCACCAGTGACCCTAGCGGGGGGAGCCGAGAGACCCAGTACTTC.